This T cell receptor (beta chain) was recovered during a study of beta chain features in type 1 diabetes. Regarding the study as a whole: Shorter TCRB CDR3s, moderately but significantly so, were found in Type 1 diabetes patients in all four CD4+ subsets.

Expressed TCRB transcripts were sequenced because the isolated RNA had all been reverse transcribed beforehand. TCRdb's copy holds only in-frame clones and misses some; the assay was immunoSEQ multiplex PCR. The repertoire holds hundreds of thousands of clones, over 12% seen once, with 0.03% to 0.045% in the top ten. Germline V CDR1 and CDR2: SEHNR, FQNEAQ (reference sequence). Trimming at V came to 7 bases and at J to 4 bases, leaving 16 bases not matched to a gene. The CDR3 runs to 17 residues. The table lists this clone with a few counts. The antigen is undetermined. The sequenced sample consisted of naive CD4+ T cells from blood. The sequence was collected from a man between 18 and 35 years old with type 1 diabetes. V gene TRBV7-9 combines with J gene TRBJ2-3; TRBD1 matches at 8 bases. The CDR3 nucleotides read TGTGCCAGCATCCCGGTTTCAGGGGGCGTCACCGCAGATACGCAGTATTTT. Translating it yields CASIPVSGGVTADTQYF.